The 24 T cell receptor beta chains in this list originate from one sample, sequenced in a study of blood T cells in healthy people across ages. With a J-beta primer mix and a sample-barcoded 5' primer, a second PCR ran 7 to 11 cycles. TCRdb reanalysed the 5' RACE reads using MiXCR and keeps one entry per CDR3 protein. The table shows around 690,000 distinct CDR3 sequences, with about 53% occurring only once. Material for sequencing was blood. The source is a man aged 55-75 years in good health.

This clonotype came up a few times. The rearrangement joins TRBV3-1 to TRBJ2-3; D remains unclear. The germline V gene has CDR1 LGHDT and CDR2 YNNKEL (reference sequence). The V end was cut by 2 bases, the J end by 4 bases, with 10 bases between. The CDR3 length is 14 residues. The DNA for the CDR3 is TGTGCCAGCAGCCAAAGCACAGTTGCAGATACGCAGTATTTT. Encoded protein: CASSQSTVADTQYF.

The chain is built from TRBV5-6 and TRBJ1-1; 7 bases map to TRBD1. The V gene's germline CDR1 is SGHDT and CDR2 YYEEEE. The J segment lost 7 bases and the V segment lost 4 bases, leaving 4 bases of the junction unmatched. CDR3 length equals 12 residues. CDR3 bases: TGTGCCAGCAGCCCGGGACAGCTTGAAGCTTTCTTT. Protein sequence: CASSPGQLEAFF.

The chain's CDR3 is CASSRNVETQYF. In nucleotides, the CDR3 is TGTGCCAGCAGTCGAAATGTGGAGACCCAGTACTTC. This chain connects TRBV7-8 to TRBJ2-5; the D is unclear. The CDR3 has 12 residues. V was shortened by 6 bases and J by 5 bases, with 10 bases between the two germline ends. Germline-derived CDR1 and CDR2 are SGHVS and FQNEAQ.

The CDR3 region is CASSLTSGAETQYF. The CDR3 DNA is TGCGCCAGCAGCTTGACTAGCGGGGCAGAGACCCAGTACTTC. The chain couples TRBV5-1 to TRBJ2-5; 10 bases align to TRBD2. Trimming at V came to 1 base and at J to 4 bases, leaving 1 base not matched to a gene. Germline CDR1 and CDR2: SGHRS and YFSETQ. The CDR3 extends over 14 amino acids.

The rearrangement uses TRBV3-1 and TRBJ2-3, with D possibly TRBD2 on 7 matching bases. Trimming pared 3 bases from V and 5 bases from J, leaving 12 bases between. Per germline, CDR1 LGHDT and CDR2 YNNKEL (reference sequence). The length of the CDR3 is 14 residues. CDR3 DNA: TGTGCCAGCAGCCACGGGGGGCGCGTAGATACGCAGTATTTT. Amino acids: CASSHGGRVDTQYF.

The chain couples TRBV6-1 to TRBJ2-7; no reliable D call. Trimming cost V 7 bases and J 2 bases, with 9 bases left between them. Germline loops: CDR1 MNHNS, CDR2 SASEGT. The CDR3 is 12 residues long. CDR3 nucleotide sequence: TGTGCCAGCACGGGCAGTGCCTACGAGCAGTACTTC. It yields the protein CASTGSAYEQYF.

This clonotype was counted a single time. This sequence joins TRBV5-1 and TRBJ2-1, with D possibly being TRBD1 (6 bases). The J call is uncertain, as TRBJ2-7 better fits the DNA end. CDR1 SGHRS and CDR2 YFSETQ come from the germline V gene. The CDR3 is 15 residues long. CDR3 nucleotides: TGCGCCAGCAGCGTCACAGGGATTTCCTACAATGAGCAGTACTTC. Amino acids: CASSVTGISYNEQYF.

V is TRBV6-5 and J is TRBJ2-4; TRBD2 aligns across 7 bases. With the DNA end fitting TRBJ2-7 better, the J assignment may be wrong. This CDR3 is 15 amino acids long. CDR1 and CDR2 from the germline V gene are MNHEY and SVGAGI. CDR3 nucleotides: TGTGCCAGCAGTCTCCTAAACGGGGGGACCTACGAGCAGTACTTC. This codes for CASSLLNGGTYEQYF.

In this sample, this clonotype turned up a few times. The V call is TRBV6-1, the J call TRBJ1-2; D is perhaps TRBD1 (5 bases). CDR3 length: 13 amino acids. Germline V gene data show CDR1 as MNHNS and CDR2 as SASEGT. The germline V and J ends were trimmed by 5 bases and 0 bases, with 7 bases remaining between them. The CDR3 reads CASSWTTNYGYTF. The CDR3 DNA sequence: TGTGCCAGCAGTTGGACAACTAACTATGGCTACACCTTC.

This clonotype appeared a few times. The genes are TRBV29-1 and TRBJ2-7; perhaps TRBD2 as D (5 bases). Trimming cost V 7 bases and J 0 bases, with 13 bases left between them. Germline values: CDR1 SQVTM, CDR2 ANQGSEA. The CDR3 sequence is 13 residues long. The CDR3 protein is CSALAPSSYEQYF. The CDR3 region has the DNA TGCAGCGCCTTAGCGCCTAGCTCCTACGAGCAGTACTTC.

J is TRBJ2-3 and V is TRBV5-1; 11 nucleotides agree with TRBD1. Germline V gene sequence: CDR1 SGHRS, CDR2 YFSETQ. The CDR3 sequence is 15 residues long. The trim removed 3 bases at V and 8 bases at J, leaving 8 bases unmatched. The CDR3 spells CASSSDRGPWSTQYF. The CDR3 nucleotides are TGCGCCAGCAGCTCGGACAGGGGGCCATGGAGTACGCAGTATTTT.

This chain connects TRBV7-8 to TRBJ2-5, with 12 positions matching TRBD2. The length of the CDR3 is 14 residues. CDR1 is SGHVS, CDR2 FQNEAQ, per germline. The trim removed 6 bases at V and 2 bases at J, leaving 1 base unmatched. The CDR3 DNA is TGTGCCAGCAGAGGACTAGCGGGGCAAGAGACCCAGTACTTC. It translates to CASRGLAGQETQYF.

CDR3 residues: CSARGNRRETQYF. As DNA, the CDR3 is TGCAGTGCTAGAGGTAACCGTCGGGAGACCCAGTACTTC. The chain has TRBV20-1 and TRBJ2-7; no reliable D call. The DNA end favors TRBJ2-5, so the J call may be wrong. The CDR3 extends over 13 amino acids. Germline V lookup: CDR1 DFQATT, CDR2 SNEGSKA (reference sequence).

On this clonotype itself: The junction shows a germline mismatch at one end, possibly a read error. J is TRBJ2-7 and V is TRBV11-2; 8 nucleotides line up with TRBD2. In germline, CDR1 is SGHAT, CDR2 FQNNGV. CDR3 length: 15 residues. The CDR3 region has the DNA TGTGCCAGCAACTTAGGACTATCGGGGGGGCTTGAGCAGTACTTC. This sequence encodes CASNLGLSGGLEQYF.

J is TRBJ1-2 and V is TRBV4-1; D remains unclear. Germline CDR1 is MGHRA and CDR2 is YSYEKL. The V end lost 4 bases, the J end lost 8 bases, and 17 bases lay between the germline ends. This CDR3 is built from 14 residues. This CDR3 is CASSLRSLDAGYTF. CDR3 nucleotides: TGCGCCAGCAGCCTACGAAGTTTGGATGCGGGCTACACCTTC.

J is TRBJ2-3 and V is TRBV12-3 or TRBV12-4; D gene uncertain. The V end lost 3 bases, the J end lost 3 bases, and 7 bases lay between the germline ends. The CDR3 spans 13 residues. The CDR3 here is CASSFTVTDTQYF. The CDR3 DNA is TGTGCCAGCAGTTTTACGGTAACAGATACGCAGTATTTT.

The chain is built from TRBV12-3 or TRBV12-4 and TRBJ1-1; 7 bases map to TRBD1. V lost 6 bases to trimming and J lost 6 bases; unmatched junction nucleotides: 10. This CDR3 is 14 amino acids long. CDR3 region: CASSIDREWAEAFF. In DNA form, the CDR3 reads TGTGCCAGCAGCATCGACAGGGAGTGGGCTGAAGCTTTCTTT.

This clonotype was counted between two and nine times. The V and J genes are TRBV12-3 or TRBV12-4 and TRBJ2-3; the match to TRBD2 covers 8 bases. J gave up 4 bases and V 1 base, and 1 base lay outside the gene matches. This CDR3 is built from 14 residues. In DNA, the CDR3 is TGTGCCAGCAGTTTAGAACTAGCGGCAGATACGCAGTATTTT. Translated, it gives CASSLELAADTQYF.

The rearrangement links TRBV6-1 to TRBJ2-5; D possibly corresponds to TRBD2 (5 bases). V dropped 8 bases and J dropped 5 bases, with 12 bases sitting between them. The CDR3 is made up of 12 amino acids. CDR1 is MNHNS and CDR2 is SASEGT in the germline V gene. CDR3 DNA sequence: TGTGCCAGCCAACCGGTAGCGGAGACCCAGTACTTC. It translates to CASQPVAETQYF.

The CDR3 is CASRSGGQGSDTQYF. In DNA, the CDR3 is TGTGCCAGCAGATCCGGGGGACAGGGATCAGATACGCAGTATTTT. J is TRBJ2-3 and V is TRBV28; TRBD1 aligns across 9 bases. The CDR3 runs to 15 residues. Losses at the gene ends were 6 bases for V and 4 bases for J; bases not matched to a gene: 8. Germline V gives CDR1 MDHEN, CDR2 SYDVKM.

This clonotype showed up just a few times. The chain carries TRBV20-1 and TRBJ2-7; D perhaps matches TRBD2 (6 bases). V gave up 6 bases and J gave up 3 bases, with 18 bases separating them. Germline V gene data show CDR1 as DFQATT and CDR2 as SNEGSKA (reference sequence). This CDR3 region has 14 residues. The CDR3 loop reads CSARSGGTIYEQYF. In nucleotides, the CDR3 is TGCAGTGCCCGAAGCGGAGGGACCATCTACGAGCAGTACTTC.

The CDR3 DNA reads as TGCGCCAGCAGCTTTTACGGGGTCGGCTACACCTTC. Residues: CASSFYGVGYTF. The chain links TRBV5-1 to TRBJ1-2, with D uncertain. Germline V gene lookup returns CDR1 SGHRS and CDR2 YFSETQ. V shed 2 bases and J shed 8 bases, with 10 bases lying between them. The CDR3 contains 12 residues.

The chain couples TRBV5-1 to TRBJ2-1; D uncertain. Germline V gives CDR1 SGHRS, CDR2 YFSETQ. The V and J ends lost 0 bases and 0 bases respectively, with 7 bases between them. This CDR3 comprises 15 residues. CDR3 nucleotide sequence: TGCGCCAGCAGCTTGGCAGAGAGCTCCTACAATGAGCAGTTCTTC. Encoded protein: CASSLAESSYNEQFF.

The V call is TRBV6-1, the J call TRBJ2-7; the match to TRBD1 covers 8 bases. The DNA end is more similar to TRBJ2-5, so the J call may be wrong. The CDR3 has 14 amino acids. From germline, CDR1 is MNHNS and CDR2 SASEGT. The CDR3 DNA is TGTGCCAGCGACAGGGACAGGATGGAGGAGACCCAGTACTTC. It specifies CASDRDRMEETQYF.